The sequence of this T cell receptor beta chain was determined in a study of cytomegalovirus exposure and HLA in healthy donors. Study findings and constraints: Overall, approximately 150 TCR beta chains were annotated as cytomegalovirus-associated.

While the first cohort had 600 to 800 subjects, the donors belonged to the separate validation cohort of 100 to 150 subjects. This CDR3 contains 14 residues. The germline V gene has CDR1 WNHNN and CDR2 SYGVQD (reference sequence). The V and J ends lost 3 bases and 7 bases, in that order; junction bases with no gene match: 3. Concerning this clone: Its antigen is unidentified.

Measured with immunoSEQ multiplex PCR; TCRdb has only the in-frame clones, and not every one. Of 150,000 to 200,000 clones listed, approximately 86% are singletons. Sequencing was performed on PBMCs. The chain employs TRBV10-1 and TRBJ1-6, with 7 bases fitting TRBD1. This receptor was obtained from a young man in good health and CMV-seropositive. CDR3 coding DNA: TGCGCCAGCAGTGATGAGACAGGGAATTCACCCCTCCACTTT. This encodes CASSDETGNSPLHF.